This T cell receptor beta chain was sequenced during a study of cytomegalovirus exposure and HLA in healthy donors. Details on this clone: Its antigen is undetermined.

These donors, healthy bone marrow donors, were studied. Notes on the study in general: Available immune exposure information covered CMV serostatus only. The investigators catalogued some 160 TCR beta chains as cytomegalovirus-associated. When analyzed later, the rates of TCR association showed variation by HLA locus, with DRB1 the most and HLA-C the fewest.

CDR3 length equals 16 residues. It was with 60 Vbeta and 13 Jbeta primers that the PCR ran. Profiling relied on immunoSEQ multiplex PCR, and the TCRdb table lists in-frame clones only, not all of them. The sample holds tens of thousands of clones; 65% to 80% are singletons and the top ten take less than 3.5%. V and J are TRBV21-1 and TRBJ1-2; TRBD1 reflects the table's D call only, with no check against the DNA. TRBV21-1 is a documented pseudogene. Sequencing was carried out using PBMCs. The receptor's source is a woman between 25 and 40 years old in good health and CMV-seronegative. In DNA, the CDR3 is TGTGCCAGCAGCATTGGCCTTCCTTTACCCCACTATGGCTACACCTTC. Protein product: CASSIGLPLPHYGYTF.